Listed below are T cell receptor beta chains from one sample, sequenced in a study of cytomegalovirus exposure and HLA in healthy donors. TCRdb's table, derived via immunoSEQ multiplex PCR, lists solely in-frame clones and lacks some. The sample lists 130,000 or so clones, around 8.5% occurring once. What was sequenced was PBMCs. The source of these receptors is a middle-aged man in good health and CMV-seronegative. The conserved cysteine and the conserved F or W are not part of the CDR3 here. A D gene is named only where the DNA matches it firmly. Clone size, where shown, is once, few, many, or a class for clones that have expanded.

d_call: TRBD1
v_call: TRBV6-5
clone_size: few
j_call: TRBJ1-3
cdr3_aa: ASSQTGEGRNTIY

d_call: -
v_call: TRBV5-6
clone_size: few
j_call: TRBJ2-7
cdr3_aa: ASSPGASPVPYEQY

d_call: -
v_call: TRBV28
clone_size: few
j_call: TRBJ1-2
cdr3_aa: ASSLEGNYGYT

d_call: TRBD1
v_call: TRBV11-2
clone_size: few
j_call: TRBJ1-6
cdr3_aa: ASSRRQGQNSPLH

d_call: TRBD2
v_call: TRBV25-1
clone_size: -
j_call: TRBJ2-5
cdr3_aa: ASESLAGGGFETQY

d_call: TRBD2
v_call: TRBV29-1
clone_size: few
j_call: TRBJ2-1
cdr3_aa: SVEGAGGDNEQF

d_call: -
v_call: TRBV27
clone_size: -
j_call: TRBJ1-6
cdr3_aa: ASRYSGIQTLH

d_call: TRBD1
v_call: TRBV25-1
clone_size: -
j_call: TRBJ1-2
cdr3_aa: ASRAGGQNYGYT

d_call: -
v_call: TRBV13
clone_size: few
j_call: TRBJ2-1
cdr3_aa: ASSLAPQQGNEQF

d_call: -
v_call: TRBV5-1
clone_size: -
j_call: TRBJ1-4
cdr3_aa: ASSRLEGGEKLF

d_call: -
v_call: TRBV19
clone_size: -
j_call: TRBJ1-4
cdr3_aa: ASSIDRGSNEKLF

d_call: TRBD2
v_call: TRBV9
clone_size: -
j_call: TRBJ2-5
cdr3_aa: ASSPGGQETQY

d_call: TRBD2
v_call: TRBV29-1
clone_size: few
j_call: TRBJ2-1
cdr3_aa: SVETGLVNEQF

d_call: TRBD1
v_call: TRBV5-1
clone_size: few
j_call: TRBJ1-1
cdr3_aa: ASSWTGREAEAF

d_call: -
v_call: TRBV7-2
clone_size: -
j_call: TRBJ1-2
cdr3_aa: ASSLNLLGREGYT

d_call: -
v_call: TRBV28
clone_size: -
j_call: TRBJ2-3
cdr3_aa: ASSSKALGVGHVTDTQY

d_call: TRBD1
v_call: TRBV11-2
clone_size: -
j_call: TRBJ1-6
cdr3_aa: ASSVRGQGNSPLH

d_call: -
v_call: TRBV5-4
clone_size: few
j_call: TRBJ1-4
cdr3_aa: ASSTGAATNEKLF

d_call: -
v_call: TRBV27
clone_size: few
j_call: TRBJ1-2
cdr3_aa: ASSFNSYYGYT

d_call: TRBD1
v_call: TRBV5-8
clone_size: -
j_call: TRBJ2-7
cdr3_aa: ASRDGQGLFYEQY

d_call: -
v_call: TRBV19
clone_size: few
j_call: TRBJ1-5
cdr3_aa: ASSRGGVGGNQPQH

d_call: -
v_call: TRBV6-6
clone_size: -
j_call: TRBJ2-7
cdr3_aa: ASSYNSYEQY

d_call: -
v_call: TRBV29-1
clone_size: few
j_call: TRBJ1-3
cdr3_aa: SAEQGDGNTIY

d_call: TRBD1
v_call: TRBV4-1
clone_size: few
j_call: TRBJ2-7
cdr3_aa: ASSQGPGQGYEQY

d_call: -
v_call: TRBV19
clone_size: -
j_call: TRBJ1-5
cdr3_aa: ASSNERVSYQPQH

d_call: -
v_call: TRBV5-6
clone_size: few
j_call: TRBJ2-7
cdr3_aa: ASSFKYEQY

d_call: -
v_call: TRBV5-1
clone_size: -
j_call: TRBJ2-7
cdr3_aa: ASSLATGSAYEQY

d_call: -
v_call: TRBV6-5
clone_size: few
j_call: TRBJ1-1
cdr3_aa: ASSYGRPNTEAF

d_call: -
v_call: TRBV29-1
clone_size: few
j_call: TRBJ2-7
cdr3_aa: SASGQSSYEQY

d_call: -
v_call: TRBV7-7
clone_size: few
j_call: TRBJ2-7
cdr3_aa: ASSLNPGQGGEQY

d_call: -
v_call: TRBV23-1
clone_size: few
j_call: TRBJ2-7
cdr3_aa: ASSLGQGQLTYEQY

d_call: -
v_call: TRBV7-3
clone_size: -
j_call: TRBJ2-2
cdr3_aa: ASSSSGGGGTNTGELF

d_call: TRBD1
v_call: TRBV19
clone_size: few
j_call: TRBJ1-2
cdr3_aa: ASSAPGQGNYGYT

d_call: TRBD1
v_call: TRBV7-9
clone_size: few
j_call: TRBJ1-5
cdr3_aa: ASSLGTGDNQPQH

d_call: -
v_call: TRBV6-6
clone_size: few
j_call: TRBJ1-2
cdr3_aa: ASSSGVWGGGYT

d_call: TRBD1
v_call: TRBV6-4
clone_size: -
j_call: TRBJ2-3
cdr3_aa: ASSETGGAPDTQY

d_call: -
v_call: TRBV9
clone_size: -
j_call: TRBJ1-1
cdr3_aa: ASSQGSYTEAF

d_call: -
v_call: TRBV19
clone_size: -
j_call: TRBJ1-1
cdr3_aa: ASSIDEGGVNTEAF

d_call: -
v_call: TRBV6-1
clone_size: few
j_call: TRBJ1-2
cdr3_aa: ASSEQAPTGYGYT

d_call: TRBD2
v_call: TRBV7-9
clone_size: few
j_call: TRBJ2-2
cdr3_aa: ASRTSSGVYTGELF

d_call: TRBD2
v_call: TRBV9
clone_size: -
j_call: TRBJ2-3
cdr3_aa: ASSVSGGASTDTQY

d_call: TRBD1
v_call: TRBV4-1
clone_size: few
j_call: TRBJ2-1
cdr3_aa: ASSRTAPTGVNEQF

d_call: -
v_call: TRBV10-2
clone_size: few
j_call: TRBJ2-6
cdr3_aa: ASSEVLSGANVLT

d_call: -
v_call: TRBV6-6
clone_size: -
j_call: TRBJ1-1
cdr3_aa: ASTEGRATEAF

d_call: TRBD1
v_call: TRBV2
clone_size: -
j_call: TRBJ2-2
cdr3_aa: ASSEYRGSNTGELF

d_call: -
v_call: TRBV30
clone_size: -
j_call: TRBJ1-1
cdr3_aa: AWTRVEAF

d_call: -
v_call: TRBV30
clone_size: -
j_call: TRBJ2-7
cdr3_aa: AWKGSGPYEQY

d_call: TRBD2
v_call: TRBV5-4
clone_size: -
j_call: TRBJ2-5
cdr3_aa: ASSLAGGQETQY

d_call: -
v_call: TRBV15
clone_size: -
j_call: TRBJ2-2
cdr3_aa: ATSRDQDSGELF

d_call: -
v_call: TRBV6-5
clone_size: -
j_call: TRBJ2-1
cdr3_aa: ASSYLRTNEQF

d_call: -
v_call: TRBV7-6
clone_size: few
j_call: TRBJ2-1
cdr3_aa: ASSLGGGPYNEQF

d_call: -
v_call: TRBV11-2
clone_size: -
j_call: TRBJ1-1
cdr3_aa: ASSPRTEAF

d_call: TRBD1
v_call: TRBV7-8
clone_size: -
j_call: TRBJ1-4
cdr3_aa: ASSNYRGISPNEKLF

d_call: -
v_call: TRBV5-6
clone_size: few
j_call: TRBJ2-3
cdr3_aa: ASSFWRSTDTQY

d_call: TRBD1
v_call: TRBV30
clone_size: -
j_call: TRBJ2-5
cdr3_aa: AWSRDREWQETQY

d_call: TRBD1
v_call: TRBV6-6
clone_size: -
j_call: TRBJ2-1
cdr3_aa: ASSYQGDYNEQF

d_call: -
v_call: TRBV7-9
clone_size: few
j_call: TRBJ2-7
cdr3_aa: ASSPRGIGGFEQY